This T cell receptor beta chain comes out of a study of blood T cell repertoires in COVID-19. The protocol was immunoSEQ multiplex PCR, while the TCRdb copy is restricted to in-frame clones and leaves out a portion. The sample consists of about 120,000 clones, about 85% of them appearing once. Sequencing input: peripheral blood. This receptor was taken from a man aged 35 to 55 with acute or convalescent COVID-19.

The CDR3 nucleotides are TGTGCCAGCAGCGGCGGGGAAGGTTCCACAGATACGCAGTATTTT. The encoded protein is CASSGGEGSTDTQYF. V gene TRBV7-2 combines with J gene TRBJ2-3, with D perhaps matching TRBD2 (6 bases). V lost 5 bases to trimming and J lost 2 bases, with 14 bases between them. CDR3 length equals 15 residues. The germline V gene encodes CDR1 SGHTA and CDR2 FQGNSA.